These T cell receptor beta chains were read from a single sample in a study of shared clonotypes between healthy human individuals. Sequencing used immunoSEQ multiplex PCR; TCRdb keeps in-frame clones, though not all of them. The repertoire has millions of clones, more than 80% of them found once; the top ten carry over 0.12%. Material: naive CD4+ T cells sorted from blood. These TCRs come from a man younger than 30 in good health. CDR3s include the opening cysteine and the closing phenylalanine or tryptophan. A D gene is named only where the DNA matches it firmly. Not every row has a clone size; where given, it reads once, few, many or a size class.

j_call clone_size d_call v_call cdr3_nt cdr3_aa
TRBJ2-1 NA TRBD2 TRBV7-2 TGTGCCAGCAGCTTAGCGAGTGTAGCGGGGGATGAGCAGTTCTTC CASSLASVAGDEQFF
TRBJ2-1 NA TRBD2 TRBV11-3 TGTGCCAGCAGCTTGACTAGCGGGAGCCATGAGCAGTTCTTC CASSLTSGSHEQFF
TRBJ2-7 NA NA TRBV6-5 TGTGCCAGCAGCCGATCCCCGGGTTTGGAGCAGTACTTC CASSRSPGLEQYF
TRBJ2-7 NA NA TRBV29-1 TGCAGCGCCTACGGGGGCTACGAGCAGTACTTC CSAYGGYEQYF
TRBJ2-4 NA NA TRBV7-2 TGTGCCAGCAGCTTAGTGGCCCCCGGGTCCAAAAACATTCAGTACTTC CASSLVAPGSKNIQYF
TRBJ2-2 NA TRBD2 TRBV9 TGTGCCAGCATCGGGACTAGCGGGAGCGGAGGCACCGGGGAGCTGTTTTTT CASIGTSGSGGTGELFF
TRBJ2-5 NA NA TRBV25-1 TGTGCCAGCAGTGAATATATAGGGGGGACCATCCATGGGACCCAGTACTTC CASSEYIGGTIHGTQYF
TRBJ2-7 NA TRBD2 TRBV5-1 TGCGCCAGCAGCTCAGCTAGCGGGAGTGGATACGAGCAGTACTTC CASSSASGSGYEQYF
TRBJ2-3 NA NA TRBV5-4 TGTGCCAGCAGCTTAGCGGTTAGCACAGATACGCAGTATTTT CASSLAVSTDTQYF
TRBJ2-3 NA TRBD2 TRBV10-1 TGCGCCAGCAGTGAGTCGATCCGGTTTGCGGGAGAGGGCACAGATACGCAGTATTTT CASSESIRFAGEGTDTQYF
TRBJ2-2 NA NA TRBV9 TGTGCCAGCAGCGTAGCCGGGGACACCGGGGAGCTGTTTTTT CASSVAGDTGELFF
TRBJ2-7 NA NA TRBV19 TGTGCCAGTAGCGATTCCTACGAGCAGTACTTC CASSDSYEQYF
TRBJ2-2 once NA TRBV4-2 TGTGCCAGCAGCCAAGATCTTGGCGGAGGCGACCTTCCCCGAGCGAACACCGGGGAGCTGTTTTTT CASSQDLGGGDLPRANTGELFF
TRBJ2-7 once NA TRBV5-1 TGCGCCAGCAGCTTAGGGGGAAACTACGAGCAGTACTTC CASSLGGNYEQYF
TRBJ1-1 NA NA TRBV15 TGTGCCACCAGCAAATTTTCCGAGAACACTGAAGCTTTCTTT CATSKFSENTEAFF
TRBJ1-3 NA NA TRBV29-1 TGCAGCGTCTGGGGCAGGGACGCTGGAAACACCATATATTTT CSVWGRDAGNTIYF
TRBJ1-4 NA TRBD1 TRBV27 TGTGCCAGCAGTCTAAGGGACAGTAAGTTTGAAAAACTGTTTTTT CASSLRDSKFEKLFF
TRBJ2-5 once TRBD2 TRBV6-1 TGTGCCAGCAGAGGGACTAGCGGGACGCAAGAGACCCAGTACTTC CASRGTSGTQETQYF
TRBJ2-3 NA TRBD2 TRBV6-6 TGTGCCAGCAGTAGGGGACTAGCGGGCGGCACAGATACGCAGTATTTT CASSRGLAGGTDTQYF
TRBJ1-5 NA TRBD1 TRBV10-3 TGTGCCATCAGTGATACAGGGGGCAATCAGCCCCAGCATTTT CAISDTGGNQPQHF
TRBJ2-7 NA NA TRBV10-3 TGTGCCATCAGTGAGTCGCAGAACGAGCAGTACTTC CAISESQNEQYF
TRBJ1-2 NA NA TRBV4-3 TGCGCCAGCAGCCAAGATGAGGGGGGGCGAAAAGGCTACACCTTC CASSQDEGGRKGYTF
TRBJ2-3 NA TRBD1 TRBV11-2 TGTGCCAGCAGCGCTACAGGGGGCTTCACAGATACGCAGTATTTT CASSATGGFTDTQYF
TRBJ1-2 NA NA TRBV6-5 TGTGCCAGCAGCAACGGCGCAGGGCATGGCTACACCTTC CASSNGAGHGYTF
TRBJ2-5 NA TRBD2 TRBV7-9 TGTGCCAGCAGCTTGGGCGGGGGAGACCAAGAGACCCAGTACTTC CASSLGGGDQETQYF
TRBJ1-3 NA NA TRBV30 TGTGCCTGGATATGGGGCAGCACCATATATTTT CAWIWGSTIYF
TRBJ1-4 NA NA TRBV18 TGTGCCAGCTCACCAGGAGGCACGAATGAAAAACTGTTTTTT CASSPGGTNEKLFF
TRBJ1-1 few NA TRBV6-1 TGTGCCAGCAGTGACAGTTGGACTGAAGCTTTCTTT CASSDSWTEAFF
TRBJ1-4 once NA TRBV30 TGTGCCTGGAGTGTGGAGGGGCCTGAAAAACTGTTTTTT CAWSVEGPEKLFF
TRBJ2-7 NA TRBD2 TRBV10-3 TGTGCCATTACTAGCGGGGCAACCTACGAGCAGTACTTC CAITSGATYEQYF
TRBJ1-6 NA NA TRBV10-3 TGTGCCATCAGTGGGTGGCAGGCCCCTAATTCACCCCTCCACTTT CAISGWQAPNSPLHF
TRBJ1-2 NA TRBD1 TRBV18 TGTGCCAGCTCACCACAAAGGGACAGCTATGGCTACACCTTC CASSPQRDSYGYTF
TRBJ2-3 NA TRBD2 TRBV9 TGTGCCAGCAGCGCCCTTTTCGCGGGAGGTGCAGATACGCAGTATTTT CASSALFAGGADTQYF